This T cell receptor beta chain was profiled in a study of lymphopenia after photon versus proton radiotherapy. With respect to this clone: Its antigen is not identified.

Study-wide results and caveats: After lymphocyte nadir, photon-treated repertoires showed oligoclonal expansion, especially CD8+ Temra. Better survival with proton therapy was suggested as possible, not demonstrated. Photon-treated patients lost naive T cells and TCR diversity; proton-treated stayed stable. Post-nadir TCR diversity decline inversely tracked overall survival among those who died.

The data were produced by immunoSEQ multiplex PCR, yet TCRdb's version contains in-frame clones alone and is incomplete. The sample has 30,000 to 40,000 clones, over 75% seen once; the top ten hold about 14%. Trimming removed 6 bases from V and 7 bases from J, with 18 bases in between. Germline CDR1 LNHDA, CDR2 SQIVND (reference sequence). The CDR3 runs to 14 residues. The clonotype comes from a woman in her sixties or seventies with pancreatic cancer. Here the sequenced sample was peripheral blood, taken from a patient treated with proton-based radiotherapy. The V gene is TRBV19, the J gene TRBJ1-1, with D possibly TRBD1 on 6 matching bases. This chain's CDR3 is CASRPTGSGFEAFF. In DNA, the CDR3 is TGTGCCAGTAGACCAACAGGGTCTGGGTTTGAAGCTTTCTTT.